A selection of T cell receptor beta chains follows, all from one sample in a study of shared clonotypes between healthy human individuals. The protocol was immunoSEQ multiplex PCR, while the TCRdb copy is restricted to in-frame clones and leaves out a portion. The sample yields millions of clones, around 90% seen once. The sequencing input was naive CD4+ T cells sorted from blood. The receptor source for this set is a man aged 18-30 years in good health. Both conserved end residues are part of each CDR3. A D gene is named only where the DNA matches it firmly. Clone size is given for some rows only: seen once, a few or many times, or a class if the clone is expanded.

j_gene | v_gene | abundance | len | d_gene | CDR3aa | CDR3nt
TRBJ2-5 | TRBV11-3 | . | 15 | . | CASSLGSPGAETQYF | TGTGCCAGCAGCTTAGGAAGTCCGGGAGCAGAGACCCAGTACTTC
TRBJ2-1 | TRBV6-5 | . | 13 | . | CASKKGGYNEQFF | TGTGCCAGCAAGAAGGGTGGGTACAATGAGCAGTTCTTC
TRBJ2-6 | TRBV6-5 | . | 14 | . | CASSGLQRANVLTF | TGTGCCAGCAGTGGACTTCAGAGGGCCAACGTCCTGACTTTC
TRBJ2-7 | TRBV6-1 | . | 16 | TRBD2 | CASRETGLAGGLQQYF | TGTGCCAGCAGGGAAACGGGACTAGCGGGGGGGCTTCAGCAGTACTTC
TRBJ1-6 | TRBV5-1 | . | 17 | . | CASSQGTQGSYNSPLHF | TGCGCCAGCAGCCAAGGGACCCAGGGCTCCTATAATTCACCCCTCCACTTT
TRBJ2-2 | TRBV5-1 | . | 16 | TRBD1 | CASSFRDRTNTGELFF | TGCGCCAGCAGCTTCCGGGACAGAACGAACACCGGGGAGCTGTTTTTT
TRBJ2-7 | TRBV28 | . | 11 | . | CASSSRTLPYF | TGTGCCAGCAGTTCCCGGACCCTGCCGTACTTC
TRBJ1-4 | TRBV15 | . | 14 | . | CATSRGWGGEKLFF | TGTGCCACCAGCAGAGGGTGGGGGGGTGAAAAACTGTTTTTT
TRBJ2-7 | TRBV9 | . | 16 | . | CASSSSTSGRPYEQYF | TGTGCCAGCAGCTCATCAACTTCGGGACGACCCTACGAGCAGTACTTC
TRBJ2-1 | TRBV6-1 | . | 14 | . | CAISESTSYNEQFF | TGTGCCATCAGTGAGTCGACTAGCTACAATGAGCAGTTCTTC
TRBJ2-2 | TRBV7-2 | once | 18 | TRBD2 | CASIPRVNGLAGAGELFF | TGTGCCAGCATCCCTAGAGTGAATGGGCTAGCGGGGGCCGGGGAGCTGTTTTTT
TRBJ2-7 | TRBV11-3 | . | 16 | . | CASSLDQGAGKGEQYF | TGTGCCAGCAGCTTAGATCAGGGTGCGGGGAAAGGCGAGCAGTACTTC
TRBJ2-3 | TRBV19 | once | 15 | . | CASTTTRSSTDTQYF | TGTGCCAGTACCACCACTAGATCTAGCACAGATACGCAGTATTTT
TRBJ1-2 | TRBV7-2 | . | 14 | . | CASSPQGLNYGYTF | TGTGCCAGCAGCCCGCAGGGTCTTAACTATGGCTACACCTTC
TRBJ2-5 | TRBV30 | . | 14 | . | CAWSSQRLKETQYF | TGTGCCTGGAGTAGCCAGCGGCTAAAAGAGACCCAGTACTTC
TRBJ2-1 | TRBV4-2 | . | 15 | . | CASSQEGATYNEQFF | TGTGCCAGCAGCCAAGAGGGGGCTACCTACAATGAGCAGTTCTTC
TRBJ2-7 | TRBV2 | . | 13 | . | CASSEEVSYEQYF | TGTGCCAGCAGTGAAGAGGTTAGCTACGAGCAGTACTTC
TRBJ1-3 | TRBV2 | . | 14 | . | CASSAGSSGNTIYF | TGTGCCAGCAGTGCCGGAAGCTCTGGAAACACCATATATTTT
TRBJ2-5 | TRBV2 | . | 17 | . | CASSPGGGRSQGETQYF | TGTGCCAGCAGTCCCGGAGGGGGGCGATCCCAGGGAGAGACCCAGTACTTC
TRBJ2-6 | TRBV2 | once | 15 | . | CASSAGSSGANVLTF | TGTGCCAGCAGTGCTGGTAGCTCTGGGGCCAACGTCCTGACTTTC
TRBJ2-7 | TRBV5-1 | . | 16 | TRBD1 | CASATGRGQGTYEQYF | TGCGCCAGCGCCACGGGTAGGGGACAGGGAACCTACGAGCAGTACTTC
TRBJ2-3 | TRBV5-1 | . | 16 | TRBD2 | CASSWTSGGATDTQYF | TGCGCCAGCAGCTGGACTAGCGGGGGGGCAACAGATACGCAGTATTTT
TRBJ2-7 | TRBV6-5 | . | 15 | . | CASSYSVGGRYEQYF | TGTGCCAGCAGTTACTCGGTGGGGGGGCGCTACGAGCAGTACTTC
TRBJ1-1 | TRBV6-1 | . | 16 | . | CASSEVERGMNTEAFF | TGTGCCAGCAGTGAAGTGGAGAGGGGGATGAACACTGAAGCTTTCTTT
TRBJ2-3 | TRBV6-5 | . | 15 | . | CASSYGGGIADTQYF | TGTGCCAGCAGTTACGGGGGAGGTATTGCAGATACGCAGTATTTT
TRBJ1-2 | TRBV19 | . | 14 | . | CASSRPDRNYGYTF | TGTGCCAGTAGTAGACCCGATCGTAACTATGGCTACACCTTC
TRBJ2-3 | TRBV9 | . | 17 | . | CASSVAGSFWGPDTQYF | TGTGCCAGCAGCGTAGCTGGATCCTTCTGGGGCCCAGATACGCAGTATTTT
TRBJ2-4 | TRBV11-2 | . | 15 | TRBD2 | CASSSWTGGGNIQYF | TGTGCCAGCAGCTCCTGGACGGGGGGTGGAAACATTCAGTACTTC
TRBJ2-1 | TRBV4-1 | . | 16 | TRBD2 | CASSQAERGDYNEQFF | TGCGCCAGCAGCCAAGCCGAGCGGGGGGACTACAATGAGCAGTTCTTC
TRBJ2-7 | TRBV5-5 | . | 15 | TRBD2 | CASSYLAGGTYEQYF | TGTGCCAGCAGTTACCTAGCGGGCGGGACCTACGAGCAGTACTTC
TRBJ1-5 | TRBV30 | . | 15 | . | CAWSVSQGWNQPQHF | TGTGCCTGGAGTGTGTCACAGGGATGGAATCAGCCCCAGCATTTT
TRBJ1-4 | TRBV4-1 | . | 15 | TRBD1 | CASSHPGQGGEKLFF | TGCGCCAGCAGCCATCCGGGACAGGGGGGGGAAAAACTGTTTTTT
TRBJ2-7 | TRBV14 | . | 17 | . | CASSQDLAGYVVTEQYF | TGTGCCAGCAGCCAAGACCTGGCAGGTTACGTCGTTACCGAGCAGTACTTC
TRBJ2-2 | TRBV5-4 | . | 18 | TRBD2 | CASSLGLAGFTNTGELFF | TGTGCCAGCAGCCTGGGACTAGCGGGATTCACGAACACCGGGGAGCTGTTTTTT
TRBJ2-5 | TRBV2 | . | 15 | . | CASSVPSWYQETQYF | TGTGCCAGCAGTGTCCCATCCTGGTACCAAGAGACCCAGTACTTC
TRBJ2-1 | TRBV7-2 | . | 16 | TRBD1 | CASSLRGTGATNEQFF | TGTGCCAGCAGCCTCCGGGGGACAGGGGCTACCAATGAGCAGTTCTTC